The T cell receptor (beta chain) under discussion was sequenced for a study of T cells in Graves' hyperthyroidism and ophthalmopathy. This clonotype was picked up many times. The CDR3 consists of 15 residues. Germline loops: CDR1 MDHEN, CDR2 SYDVKM. V was trimmed by 2 bases and J by 0 bases, leaving 10 bases between them. It was considered stable Graves' hyperthyroidism when ophthalmopathy did not progress within 18 months. Amplified TCR beta CDR3 regions derived from RNA transcripts. When the TCR CDR3 underwent first-round RT-PCR, the HTBI primer set was used. TCRdb re-called the multiplex PCR reads with MiXCR, one entry per CDR3 protein. The sample has hundreds of thousands of distinct CDR3 sequences; 13% to 15% are singletons.

Material: blood. This chain connects TRBV28 to TRBJ1-1, with D perhaps TRBD1 (5 bases). The clonotype originates from a woman under 30 with Graves' hyperthyroidism. In DNA, the CDR3 is TGTGCCAGCAGTTTAATGACAGAAATGAACACTGAAGCTTTCTTT. This gives the protein CASSLMTEMNTEAFF.